The 8 T cell receptor beta chains in this list originate from one sample, sequenced in a study of blood T cells in healthy people across ages (dated by TCRdb to the mid-2010s). The method behind the library was 5' RACE. The sequencer listed for this sample is Illumina HiSeq 2500. A second PCR of about 6 to 11 cycles was performed with a sample-barcoded 5' primer and a J-beta primer mix. Using fastp at Q25 and MiXCR, TCRdb reprocessed the public reads and kept productive beta chains. One record per CDR3 amino acid sequence lists the most common genes and DNA. Recorded for this sample are roughly 1,800,000 distinct CDR3 sequences; roughly 52% of them occurred a single time. Clones ranked in the top ten supply approximately 2.1% of the sample. Sequenced material: blood. These receptors all come from a woman between 40 and 55 years old in good health.

The chain joins TRBV6-1 to TRBJ2-5, with TRBD2 identical over 12 bases. Trimming cost V 4 bases and J 5 bases; bases outside gene matches: 20. The CDR3 loop spans 20 amino acids. Germline V gene sequence: CDR1 MNHNS, CDR2 SASEGT. The CDR3 spells CASSGEATSGGISFQETQYF. The CDR3, as DNA: TGTGCCAGCAGTGGAGAGGCGACTAGCGGGGGAATAAGCTTCCAGGAGACCCAGTACTTC.

The chain uses TRBV2 and TRBJ2-5, with D possibly TRBD2 on 6 matching bases. V was shortened by 0 bases and J by 5 bases, with 16 bases between the two germline ends. The CDR3 sequence is 16 residues long. CDR1 and CDR2 (germline): SNHLY, FYNNEI. This chain's CDR3 is CASSEALGAGGETQYF. In nucleotides, the CDR3 is TGTGCCAGCAGTGAAGCGCTCGGGGCAGGAGGGGAGACCCAGTACTTC.

This clonotype was counted between two and nine times. V gene TRBV20-1 combines with J gene TRBJ2-1; 7 nucleotides agree with TRBD1. V shed 5 bases, J shed 2 bases, and the junction held 9 bases outside the gene matches. The germline CDR1 and CDR2 sequences are DFQATT and SNEGSKA (reference sequence). The CDR3 runs 15 residues. DNA for the CDR3: TGCAGTGCTCCGGATATTGGACAGGCCTACAATGAGCAGTTCTTC. The encoded protein is CSAPDIGQAYNEQFF.

The rearrangement joins TRBV20-1 to TRBJ2-3; TRBD2 aligns across 7 bases. This CDR3 has 12 amino acids. Trimming removed 8 bases from V and 1 base from J; junction bases left unmatched: 3. The V gene's germline CDR1 is DFQATT and CDR2 SNEGSKA (reference sequence). CDR3 sequence reads: CSPGGGTDTQYF. DNA of the CDR3: TGCAGTCCTGGGGGGGGCACAGATACGCAGTATTTT.

The genes are TRBV7-9 and TRBJ2-1; 10 bases map to TRBD2. Germline trimming cut 5 bases from V and 3 bases from J; bases unmatched to any gene: 7. This CDR3 spans 16 amino acids. Germline CDR1 reads SEHNR; CDR2 reads FQNEAQ (reference sequence). CDR3 sequence reads: CASSPEGLAVYNEQFF. Written as DNA, the CDR3 is TGTGCCAGCAGCCCAGAAGGACTAGCGGTCTACAATGAGCAGTTCTTC. Full variable domain (missing parts from reference TRBV7-9 and TRBJ2-1): DTGVSQNPRHKITKRGQNVTFRCDPISEHNRLYWYRQTLGQGPEFLTYFQNEAQLEKSRLLSDRFSAERPKGSFSTLEIQRTEQGDSAMYLCASSPEGLAVYNEQFFGPGTRLTVL.

The rearrangement joins TRBV29-1 to TRBJ1-2; the D is unclear. The germline gives CDR1 SQVTM, CDR2 ANQGSEA. V was clipped by 4 bases and J by 8 bases, with 11 bases between them. The CDR3 sequence is 11 residues long. This chain's CDR3 is CSVGKAGGYTF. CDR3 DNA sequence: TGCAGCGTTGGGAAGGCTGGGGGCTACACCTTC.

The gene calls are TRBV28 and TRBJ2-1; weak D call: TRBD1 (5 bases). V was cut by 6 bases and J by 0 bases, with 15 bases left in between. This CDR3 is 16 amino acids long. Germline assignment: CDR1 MDHEN and CDR2 SYDVKM. The CDR3 coding sequence is TGTGCCAGCAGGGGGCGAGGTCCCGGCTCCTACAATGAGCAGTTCTTC. Translating it yields CASRGRGPGSYNEQFF.

There are many counts of this clonotype. The J gene is TRBJ1-2, the V gene TRBV20-1, with unresolved D. The CDR3 has 15 amino acids. V dropped 3 bases and J dropped 0 bases, with 14 bases sitting between them. CDR1 is DFQATT and CDR2 is SNEGSKA in the germline V gene (reference sequence). CDR3 protein: CSASLPQRPNYGYTF. In nucleotides, the CDR3 is TGCAGTGCTAGCCTCCCACAGCGACCTAACTATGGCTACACCTTC.